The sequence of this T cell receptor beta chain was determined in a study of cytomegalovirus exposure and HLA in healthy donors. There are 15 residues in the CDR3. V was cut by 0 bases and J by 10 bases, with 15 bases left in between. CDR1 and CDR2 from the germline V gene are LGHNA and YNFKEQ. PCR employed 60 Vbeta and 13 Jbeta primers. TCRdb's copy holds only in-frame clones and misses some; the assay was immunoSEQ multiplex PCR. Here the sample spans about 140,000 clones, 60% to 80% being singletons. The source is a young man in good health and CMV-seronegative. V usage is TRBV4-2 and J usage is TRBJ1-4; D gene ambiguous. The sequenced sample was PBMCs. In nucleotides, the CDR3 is TGTGCCAGCAGCCAAGATCGTTCCCGACACGGAAAACTGTTTTTT. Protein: CASSQDRSRHGKLFF.